Listed below are T cell receptor beta chains from one sample, sequenced in a study of blood T cell repertoires in COVID-19. Profiled with immunoSEQ multiplex PCR; TCRdb holds only in-frame clones, not every one. Seen here are 150,000 to 200,000 clones, around 80% observed once, and the top ten hold approximately 22%. Sequencing was carried out using peripheral blood. Receptors were obtained from a woman older than 75 with acute or convalescent COVID-19. CDR3s include the opening cysteine and the closing phenylalanine or tryptophan. The order of the fields is CDR3 protein, CDR3 DNA, J gene, V gene, clone size, D gene. A D gene is named only where the DNA matches it firmly. Clone size appears in some rows only: once, few, many, or a class for an expanded clone.

CDR3aa: CASSRTGNNYGYTF; CDR3nt: TGCGCCAGCAGCCGGACAGGGAATAACTATGGCTACACCTTC; j_gene: TRBJ1-2; v_gene: TRBV5-1; abundance: few; d_gene: TRBD1
CDR3aa: CASSSATSVTDTQYF; CDR3nt: TGCGCCAGCAGCTCCGCAACTAGCGTAACAGATACGCAGTATTTT; j_gene: TRBJ2-3; v_gene: TRBV5-1; abundance: .; d_gene: TRBD2
CDR3aa: CASSLAGQGNQPQHF; CDR3nt: TGCGCCAGCAGCCTTGCGGGGCAGGGCAATCAGCCCCAGCATTTT; j_gene: TRBJ1-5; v_gene: TRBV4-1; abundance: once; d_gene: .
CDR3aa: CATSRVGRYSNQPQHF; CDR3nt: TGTGCCACCAGCAGAGTGGGGAGATATAGCAATCAGCCCCAGCATTTT; j_gene: TRBJ1-5; v_gene: TRBV15; abundance: .; d_gene: .
CDR3aa: CASSYRTGDPYEQYF; CDR3nt: TGCGCCAGCAGCTACCGGACAGGGGACCCGTACGAGCAGTACTTC; j_gene: TRBJ2-7; v_gene: TRBV5-1; abundance: .; d_gene: TRBD1
CDR3aa: CATKLLAGYNEQFF; CDR3nt: TGTGCCACCAAACTCCTAGCGGGGTACAATGAGCAGTTCTTC; j_gene: TRBJ2-1; v_gene: TRBV10-3; abundance: .; d_gene: TRBD2
CDR3aa: CASSTRASGTGEQFF; CDR3nt: TGTGCCAGCAGTACCCGGGCTAGCGGGACTGGTGAGCAGTTCTTC; j_gene: TRBJ2-1; v_gene: TRBV27; abundance: .; d_gene: TRBD2
CDR3aa: CASSYSPRAGGYTF; CDR3nt: TGTGCCAGCAGTTACTCGCCCAGGGCTGGGGGCTACACCTTC; j_gene: TRBJ1-2; v_gene: TRBV6-2/TRBV6-3; abundance: .; d_gene: .
CDR3aa: CATIQVGAGTGELFF; CDR3nt: TGTGCCACCATCCAGGTGGGCGCAGGCACCGGGGAGCTGTTTTTT; j_gene: TRBJ2-2; v_gene: TRBV15; abundance: .; d_gene: .
CDR3aa: CASSPNRGGTDTQYF; CDR3nt: TGTGCCAGCTCCCCGAACAGGGGAGGAACAGATACGCAGTATTTT; j_gene: TRBJ2-3; v_gene: TRBV18; abundance: .; d_gene: .